This TCR beta chain comes out of a study of blood T cell repertoires in COVID-19. Under the authors' procedure: Reference gene primer amplification yielded estimated nucleated cell counts. Method: immunoSEQ multiplex PCR; TCRdb's copy keeps in-frame clones and lacks some. V, J and clone size were drawn from that table, and D and trimming were deduced from the DNA. This sample has about 130,000 clones, with around 78% found just once. V was clipped by 0 bases and J by 2 bases; unmatched bases: 4. The CDR3 length is 16 residues. The germline gives CDR1 SGDLS, CDR2 YYNGEE. Specimen: peripheral blood. The chain recombines TRBV9 with TRBJ2-2, with TRBD2 matching 7 bases. This clonotype was sampled from a human donor in a cohort sampled during active COVID-19. In DNA, the CDR3 is TGTGCCAGCAGCGTAGTTGGGGAGGGCAACACCGGGGAGCTGTTTTTT. Translating it yields CASSVVGEGNTGELFF.